What follows describes a single T cell receptor (beta chain). Its antigen is currently unknown. The data stem from a study of Ad26.COV2.S vaccination and SARS-CoV-2 variants. Study results and limitations: Spike-specific TCR breadth in vaccine recipients exceeded that seen in placebo recipients.

From germline, CDR1 is SGDLS and CDR2 YYNGEE. The length of the CDR3 is 15 residues. Trimming cost V 4 bases and J 6 bases; bases outside gene matches: 9. TCRdb's table, derived via immunoSEQ multiplex PCR, lists solely in-frame clones and lacks some. The table shows over 85,000 clones, with around 82% occurring only once. The rearrangement uses TRBV9 and TRBJ2-1; 8 bases map to TRBD1. The TCR was taken from a human donor who had recovered from COVID-19. The specimen comprised peripheral blood, sampled after recovery from COVID-19. CDR3 coding DNA: TGTGCCAGCAGCACCCACAGGGGGATGGCCAATGAGCAGTTCTTC. Amino acids: CASSTHRGMANEQFF.